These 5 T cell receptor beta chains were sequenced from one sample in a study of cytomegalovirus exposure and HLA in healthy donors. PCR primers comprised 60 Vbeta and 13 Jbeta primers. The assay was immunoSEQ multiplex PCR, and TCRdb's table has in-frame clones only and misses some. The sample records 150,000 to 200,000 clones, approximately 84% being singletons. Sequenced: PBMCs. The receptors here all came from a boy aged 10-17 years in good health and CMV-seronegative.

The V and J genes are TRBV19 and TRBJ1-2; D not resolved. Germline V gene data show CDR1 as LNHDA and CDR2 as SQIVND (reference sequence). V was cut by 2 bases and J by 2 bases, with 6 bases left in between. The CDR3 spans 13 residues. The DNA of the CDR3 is TGTGCCAGTAGTATACCCCTAAACTATGGCTACACCTTC. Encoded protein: CASSIPLNYGYTF.

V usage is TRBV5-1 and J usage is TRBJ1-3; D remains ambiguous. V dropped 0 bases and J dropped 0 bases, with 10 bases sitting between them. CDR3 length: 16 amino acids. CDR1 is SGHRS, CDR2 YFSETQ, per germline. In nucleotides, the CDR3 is TGCGCCAGCAGCTTGGCGGTAGCGAACTCTGGAAACACCATATATTTT. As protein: CASSLAVANSGNTIYF.

The CDR3 reads CASSVGGGRSDTQYF. The CDR3 DNA sequence: TGTGCCAGCAGCGTAGGTGGCGGGAGATCAGATACGCAGTATTTT. The J gene is TRBJ2-3, the V gene TRBV9, with 7 positions matching TRBD2. There are 15 residues in the CDR3. The V gene end was trimmed by 0 bases and the J gene end by 4 bases; junction bases not matched to a gene: 5. Looked up from germline, CDR1 is SGDLS and CDR2 is YYNGEE.

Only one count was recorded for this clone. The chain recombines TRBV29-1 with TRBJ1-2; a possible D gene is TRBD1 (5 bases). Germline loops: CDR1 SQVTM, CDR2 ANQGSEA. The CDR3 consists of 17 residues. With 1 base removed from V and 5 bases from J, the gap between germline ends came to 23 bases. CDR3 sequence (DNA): TGCAGCGTTGAAGGGATGAGGGACTCCCAAGGAGGTTATGGCTACACCTTC. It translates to CSVEGMRDSQGGYGYTF.

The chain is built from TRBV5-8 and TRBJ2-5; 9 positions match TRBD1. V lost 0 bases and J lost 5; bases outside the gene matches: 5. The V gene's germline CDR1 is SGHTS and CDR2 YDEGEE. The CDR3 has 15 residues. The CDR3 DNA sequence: TGTGCCAGCAGCTTGGAGGGACAGGGAAAGGAGACCCAGTACTTC. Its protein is CASSLEGQGKETQYF. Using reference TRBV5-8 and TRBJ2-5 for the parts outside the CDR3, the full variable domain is EAGVTQSPTHLIKTRGQQATLRCSPISGHTSVYWYQQALGLGLQFLLWYDEGEERNRGNFPPRFSGRQFPNYSSELNVNALELEDSALYLCASSLEGQGKETQYFGPGTRLLVL.